The 29 T cell receptor beta chains presented below share a single source sample, sequenced in a study of T-cell reconstitution after alpha-beta-depleted transplantation in children. Unique molecular identifiers were built into the TCRbeta library. TCRdb called the PCR reads again in MiXCR, with one record for every CDR3 protein. The data show around 200,000 distinct CDR3 sequences, with approximately 7% seen just once and 3% to 3.5% held by the top ten. The material was PBMCs from the stem cell graft donor, obtained from the stem cell graft. These receptors were collected from a human donor who donated a stem cell graft to a child with Wiskott-Aldrich syndrome.

At least ten counts were recorded for this clonotype. The rearrangement joins TRBV5-1 to TRBJ2-7; 7 nucleotides line up with TRBD1. Germline CDR1 and CDR2: SGHRS and YFSETQ. J lost 5 bases, V lost 0 bases, and 8 bases had no gene match. The CDR3 has 15 residues. CDR3 sequence (DNA): TGCGCCAGCAGCTTGGCTCGACAGGGATTCGACGAGCAGTACTTC. Residues: CASSLARQGFDEQYF.

This clonotype was recorded many times. This chain uses TRBV25-1 with TRBJ1-4; possible D gene TRBD1, 6 bases. V was cut by 6 bases and J by 7 bases, with 9 bases left in between. The germline V gene encodes CDR1 MGHDK and CDR2 SYGVNS. The CDR3 is 12 amino acids. Written as DNA, the CDR3 is TGTGCCAGCAGACAGGGCGGTGAAAAACTGTTTTTT. Amino acid sequence: CASRQGGEKLFF.

This clonotype was seen many times. The chain uses TRBV3-1 and TRBJ1-5; the D gene is possibly TRBD1 (5 bases). The CDR3 runs 13 residues. Trimming pared 6 bases from V and 4 bases from J, leaving 10 bases between. The germline CDR1 and CDR2 sequences are LGHDT and YNNKEL (reference sequence). In DNA form, the CDR3 reads TGTGCCAGCAGTCCGACAGTGAATCAGCCCCAGCATTTT. This gives the protein CASSPTVNQPQHF.

V gene TRBV24-1 combines with J gene TRBJ2-2; D tentatively fits TRBD1 or TRBD2 (5 bases each). CDR1 and CDR2 (germline): KGHDR, SFDVKD. Trimming removed 1 base at V and 5 bases at J, with 13 bases between. This CDR3 contains 16 residues. CDR3 sequence: CATSDFRDVWTGELFF. The CDR3 coding sequence is TGTGCCACCAGTGATTTCAGGGACGTTTGGACCGGGGAGCTGTTTTTT.

This clonotype showed up many times. The chain recombines TRBV20-1 with TRBJ1-1; D not certain. V was cut by 2 bases and J by 0 bases, with 7 bases left in between. The CDR3 loop spans 13 amino acids. Per the germline V gene, CDR1 is DFQATT and CDR2 is SNEGSKA (reference sequence). The CDR3 DNA reads TGCAGTGCTAGATCCGGGATGAACACTGAAGCTTTCTTT. Translation: CSARSGMNTEAFF.

This clonotype was observed many times. The V gene is TRBV12-3 or TRBV12-4, the J gene TRBJ2-1; 11 bases are shared with TRBD2. Trimming at V came to 6 bases and at J to 0 bases, leaving 1 base not matched to a gene. This CDR3 is built from 15 residues. CDR3 DNA: TGTGCCAGCAGGACTAGCGGGGCCTCCTACAATGAGCAGTTCTTC. Encoded protein: CASRTSGASYNEQFF.

Points on this clonotype: One base away lies a much larger clone, so this may be a sequencing read error. In nucleotides, the CDR3 is TGTGCCAGCAGCTTGGCCCCTCCATCTAGCGAGGGGCCTTCCTACGAGCAGTACTTC. Its translation is CASSLAPPSSEGPSYEQYF. The chain couples TRBV5-4 to TRBJ2-7; the D gene is possibly TRBD2 (6 bases). With 0 bases removed from V and 1 base from J, the gap between germline ends came to 23 bases. CDR3 length: 19 residues. Per germline, CDR1 SGHNT and CDR2 YYREEE (reference sequence). Full variable domain (rest looked up from reference TRBV5-4 and TRBJ2-7): ETGVTQSPTHLIKTRGQQVTLRCSSQSGHNTVSWYQQALGQGPQFIFQYYREEENGRGNFPPRFSGLQFPNYSSELNVNALELDDSALYLCASSLAPPSSEGPSYEQYFGPGTRLTVT.

This clonotype has a count of ten or more. This chain links TRBV12-3 or TRBV12-4 with TRBJ1-5, with no clear D. With 6 bases removed from V and 1 base from J, the gap between germline ends came to 10 bases. The CDR3 totals 14 residues. CDR3 sequence reads: CASSSLSSNQPQHF. CDR3 sequence (DNA): TGTGCCAGCAGCTCCCTCTCGAGCAATCAGCCCCAGCATTTT.

This clonotype occurred many times. The chain has TRBV15 and TRBJ1-4; TRBD1 matches at 8 bases. The V segment lost 8 bases and the J segment 4 bases; nucleotides outside the gene matches: 6. Looked up from germline, CDR1 is LNHNV and CDR2 is YYDKDF (reference sequence). The CDR3 totals 14 residues. CDR3 amino acids: CATASDRGNEKLFF. CDR3 in DNA: TGTGCCACCGCCAGCGACAGGGGTAATGAAAAACTGTTTTTT.

The V gene is TRBV7-9, the J gene TRBJ2-7; D gene unclear. The CDR3 loop spans 16 amino acids. Germline V gives CDR1 SEHNR, CDR2 FQNEAQ (reference sequence). The V gene lost 4 bases and the J gene lost 4 bases, with 20 bases spanning the gap. Here the CDR3 reads CASSWPSTSLPYEQYF. For the CDR3, the DNA is TGTGCCAGCAGCTGGCCTTCGACTTCGCTGCCTTACGAGCAGTACTTC.

The chain joins TRBV7-8 to TRBJ2-1, with a possible D match to TRBD2 (6 bases). V was shortened by 5 bases and J by 2 bases, with 13 bases between the two germline ends. The germline V gene has CDR1 SGHVS and CDR2 FQNEAQ. The CDR3 has 15 residues. In DNA, the CDR3 is TGTGCCAGCAGCAATTACGGCGGGGCCTACAATGAGCAGTTCTTC. Its translation: CASSNYGGAYNEQFF. The full variable domain, its missing parts supplied by reference TRBV7-8 and TRBJ2-1, is GAGVSQSPRYKVAKRGQDVALRCDPISGHVSLFWYQQALGQGPEFLTYFQNEAQLDKSGLPSDRFFAERPEGSVSTLKIQRTQQEDSAVYLCASSNYGGAYNEQFFGPGTRLTVL.

The chain has TRBV5-4 and TRBJ2-7; D not certain. Trimming removed 0 bases from V and 3 bases from J, with 22 bases in between. The CDR3 loop spans 18 amino acids. Germline V gene sequence: CDR1 SGHNT, CDR2 YYREEE (reference sequence). The CDR3 nucleotides read TGTGCCAGCAGCTTGGCCGAAGGGTTTGGCAGGTTGGTCTACGAGCAGTACTTC. Its translation: CASSLAEGFGRLVYEQYF.

In its sample, this clonotype was seen many times. V is TRBV30 and J is TRBJ1-5, with 8 bases that match TRBD1. This CDR3 comprises 14 residues. CDR1 and CDR2 (germline): GTSNPN, SVGIG (reference sequence). V trimming: 1 base; J trimming: 1 base; junction bases outside the gene matches: 0. The CDR3 protein is CAWSGTGSNQPQHF. The CDR3 DNA reads as TGTGCCTGGAGTGGGACAGGGAGCAATCAGCCCCAGCATTTT. The full variable domain, with the rest looked up from reference TRBV30 and TRBJ1-5, is SQTIHQWPATLVQPVGSPLSLECTVEGTSNPNLYWYRQAAGRGLQLLFYSVGIGQISSEVPQNLSASRPQDRQFILSSKKLLLSDSGFYLCAWSGTGSNQPQHFGDGTRLSIL.

For this clonotype: This may arise from a read error, as a much more abundant clone is one base away. The J gene is TRBJ2-5, the V gene TRBV25-1; D is unclear. Trimming left V 2 bases short and J 4 bases short, with 11 bases between. The CDR3 totals 14 residues. Germline CDR1 MGHDK, CDR2 SYGVNS. This chain's CDR3 is CASSETRIGETQYF. CDR3 DNA: TGTGCCAGCAGTGAAACCAGGATCGGAGAGACCCAGTACTTC.

This clonotype was observed a handful of times. V gene TRBV29-1 combines with J gene TRBJ2-3, with 7 bases matching TRBD1. With 6 bases clipped from V and 4 bases from J, the junction kept 19 bases outside the gene matches. CDR1 is SQVTM, CDR2 ANQGSEA, per germline. This CDR3 region has 17 residues. The CDR3 DNA follows: TGCAGCGTCCGAAAAGCGGCAGGGGGTTTGCAGTCAGATACGCAGTATTTT. This sequence encodes CSVRKAAGGLQSDTQYF.

Ten or more counts support this clonotype. This chain joins TRBV11-2 and TRBJ2-2; 7 positions match TRBD2. Germline CDR1 SGHAT, CDR2 FQNNGV. The CDR3 is 14 amino acids. The trim removed 4 bases at V and 6 bases at J, leaving 5 bases unmatched. The CDR3 spells CASSYASGAGELFF. The CDR3 DNA reads TGTGCCAGCAGCTACGCTAGCGGCGCCGGGGAGCTGTTTTTT.

The chain combines TRBV6-5 with TRBJ2-2; D is ambiguous. Trimming removed 2 bases from V and 3 bases from J, with 7 bases in between. The CDR3 extends over 14 amino acids. Looked up from germline, CDR1 is MNHEY and CDR2 is SVGAGI. The CDR3 DNA is TGTGCCAGCAGTTACGTTCGGGACACCGGGGAGCTGTTTTTT. Amino acid sequence: CASSYVRDTGELFF.

This clonotype was seen repeatedly, ten times or more. The chain is built from TRBV5-1 and TRBJ1-1, with TRBD1 identical over 7 bases. The CDR3 runs 13 residues. Germline V gene sequence: CDR1 SGHRS, CDR2 YFSETQ. Germline trimming cut 3 bases from V and 4 bases from J; bases unmatched to any gene: 3. In nucleotides, the CDR3 is TGCGCCAGCAGCTCACAGGGGTTCACTGAAGCTTTCTTT. Encoded protein: CASSSQGFTEAFF.

The gene calls are TRBV5-1 and TRBJ2-7, with 7 positions matching TRBD2. This CDR3 is built from 14 residues. The V segment lost 0 bases and the J segment 6 bases; nucleotides outside the gene matches: 6. Germline CDR1 SGHRS, CDR2 YFSETQ. The CDR3 region has the DNA TGCGCCAGCAGCTTGGGCGGGGGACCGGGCGAGCAGTACTTC. Its translation: CASSLGGGPGEQYF.

This clonotype was counted a few times. CDR3: CSARGGSAYNSPLHF. The CDR3 region has the DNA TGCAGTGCTAGGGGAGGGAGCGCCTATAATTCACCCCTCCACTTT. This chain connects TRBV20-1 to TRBJ1-6; D is ambiguous. V gave up 3 bases and J gave up 2 bases, with 11 bases separating them. The CDR3 is 15 residues long. Germline V CDR1 and CDR2: DFQATT, SNEGSKA (reference sequence).

This clonotype was counted at least ten times. The chain combines TRBV12-3 or TRBV12-4 with TRBJ1-4, with a possible D match to TRBD1 (5 bases). The CDR3 runs to 15 residues. Trimming shortened V by 5 bases and J by 1 base, and 11 bases separated the two germline ends. Here the CDR3 reads CASSPTDLTNEKLFF. As DNA, the CDR3 is TGTGCCAGCAGTCCGACAGACTTAACTAATGAAAAACTGTTTTTT.

There are many counts of this clonotype. The rearrangement joins TRBV6-1 to TRBJ2-2, with D hard to call. With 7 bases removed from V and 0 bases from J, the gap between germline ends came to 12 bases. This CDR3 has 15 residues. Germline loops: CDR1 MNHNS, CDR2 SASEGT. The CDR3 reads CASMNWGSNTGELFF. The CDR3 DNA sequence: TGTGCCAGCATGAATTGGGGATCGAACACCGGGGAGCTGTTTTTT.

This clonotype was seen ten or more times. The V call is TRBV12-3 or TRBV12-4, the J call TRBJ2-2; D is ambiguous. V was clipped by 3 bases and J by 2 bases, with 7 bases between them. The CDR3 length is 14 residues. CDR3 in amino acids: CASSLGGNTGELFF. The CDR3, as DNA: TGTGCCAGCAGTTTGGGCGGAAACACCGGGGAGCTGTTTTTT.

This clonotype was counted at least ten times. J is TRBJ2-2 and V is TRBV5-1; D not resolved. Between the trimmed V and J ends, which lost 8 bases and 5 bases, there was a span of 4 bases. Germline V gene data show CDR1 as SGHRS and CDR2 as YFSETQ. CDR3 length: 10 amino acids. CDR3 loop: CARVTGELFF. The CDR3 DNA is TGCGCCAGGGTGACCGGGGAGCTGTTTTTT. Based on the CDR3 plus reference TRBV5-1 and TRBJ2-2, the full variable domain is KAGVTQTPRYLIKTRGQQVTLSCSPISGHRSVSWYQQTPGQGLQFLFEYFSETQRNKGNFPGRFSGRQFSNSRSEMNVSTLELGDSALYLCARVTGELFFGEGSRLTVL.

This clonotype has just a few counts. The V call is TRBV5-1, the J call TRBJ1-4; D perhaps matches TRBD1 (5 bases). CDR1 is SGHRS and CDR2 is YFSETQ in the germline V gene. CDR3 length: 15 residues. V lost 5 bases and J lost 0, with 11 bases in between. The CDR3: CASRVLGATNEKLFF. CDR3 coding DNA: TGCGCCAGCAGGGTCTTGGGGGCAACTAATGAAAAACTGTTTTTT.

This clonotype was counted ten times or more. The V call is TRBV5-5, the J call TRBJ2-1, with a weak D call TRBD2 (5 bases). Germline V lookup: CDR1 SGHKS, CDR2 YYEKEE (reference sequence). The CDR3 consists of 14 residues. Trimming left V 2 bases short and J 7 bases short, with 13 bases between. CDR3 sequence: CASSFRVPGNEQFF. DNA of the CDR3: TGTGCCAGCAGCTTCCGGGTCCCGGGGAATGAGCAGTTCTTC. The full variable domain, with the rest looked up from reference TRBV5-5 and TRBJ2-1, is DAGVTQSPTHLIKTRGQQVTLRCSPISGHKSVSWYQQVLGQGPQFIFQYYEKEERGRGNFPDRFSARQFPNYSSELNVNALLLGDSALYLCASSFRVPGNEQFFGPGTRLTVL.

There are many counts of this clonotype. The chain combines TRBV11-2 with TRBJ2-5; D not resolved. Germline V lookup: CDR1 SGHAT, CDR2 FQNNGV. The ends were cut back, 0 bases at V and 5 bases at J, with 25 bases in the middle. The CDR3 totals 19 residues. The CDR3 nucleotides are TGTGCCAGCAGCTTAGATAAGGGTACAATTCCCCGCCTGAGGGAGACCCAGTACTTC. Its translation: CASSLDKGTIPRLRETQYF. Drawing the rest from reference TRBV11-2 and TRBJ2-5, the complete variable domain is EAGVAQSPRYKIIEKRQSVAFWCNPISGHATLYWYQQILGQGPKLLIQFQNNGVVDDSQLPKDRFSAERLKGVDSTLKIQPAKLEDSAVYLCASSLDKGTIPRLRETQYFGPGTRLLVL.

Concerning this clonotype itself: Since a much larger clone is just one base distant, this may be a read error. The CDR3 coding sequence is TGTGCCATCAGTGAGTTGTGGACGGGGTCGAGCACTGAAGCTTTCTTT. Translated: CAISELWTGSSTEAFF. The genes are TRBV10-3 and TRBJ1-1; unclear D gene. The germline V gene has CDR1 ENHRY and CDR2 SYGVKD. The CDR3 runs 16 residues. Trimming cost V 1 base and J 4 bases, with 16 bases left between them.

This clonotype was seen many times. V and J are TRBV7-2 and TRBJ1-2; unclear D gene. Per the germline V gene, CDR1 is SGHTA and CDR2 is FQGNSA. Trimming stripped 4 bases from V and 9 bases from J, with 12 bases between. The CDR3 spans 12 residues. Here the CDR3 reads CASSSAGSSYTF. CDR3 nucleotides: TGTGCCAGCAGCTCTGCGGGGTCTAGCTACACCTTC.